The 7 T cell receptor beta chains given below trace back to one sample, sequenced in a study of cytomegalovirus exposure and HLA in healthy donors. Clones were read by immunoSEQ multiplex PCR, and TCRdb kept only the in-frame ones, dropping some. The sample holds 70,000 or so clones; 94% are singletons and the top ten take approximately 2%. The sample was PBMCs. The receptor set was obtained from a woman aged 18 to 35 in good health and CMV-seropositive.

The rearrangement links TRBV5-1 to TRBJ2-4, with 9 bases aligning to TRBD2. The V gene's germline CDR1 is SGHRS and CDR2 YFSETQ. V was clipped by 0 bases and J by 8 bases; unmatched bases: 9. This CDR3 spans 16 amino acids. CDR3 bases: TGCGCCAGCAGCTTGGCCCTCACCTCTAGCGGGGACATTCAGTACTTC. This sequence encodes CASSLALTSSGDIQYF.

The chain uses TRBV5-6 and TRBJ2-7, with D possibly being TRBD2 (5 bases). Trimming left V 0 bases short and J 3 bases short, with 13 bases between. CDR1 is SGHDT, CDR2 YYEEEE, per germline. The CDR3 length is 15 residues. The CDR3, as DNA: TGTGCCAGCAGCTTGGAATCGGGGTTGGACTACGAGCAGTACTTC. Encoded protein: CASSLESGLDYEQYF. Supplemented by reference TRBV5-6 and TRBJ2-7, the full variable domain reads DAGVTQSPTHLIKTRGQQVTLRCSPKSGHDTVSWYQQALGQGPQFIFQYYEEEERQRGNFPDRFSGHQFPNYSSELNVNALLLGDSALYLCASSLESGLDYEQYFGPGTRLTVT.

Here the CDR3 reads CSVVWGGGETQYF. The CDR3 nucleotides are TGCAGCGTTGTGTGGGGGGGCGGAGAGACCCAGTACTTC. The chain carries TRBV29-1 and TRBJ2-5; maybe TRBD2 (7 bases). V was pared by 4 bases and J by 4 bases, with 13 bases between. Germline CDR1 and CDR2: SQVTM and ANQGSEA. The CDR3 loop spans 13 amino acids.

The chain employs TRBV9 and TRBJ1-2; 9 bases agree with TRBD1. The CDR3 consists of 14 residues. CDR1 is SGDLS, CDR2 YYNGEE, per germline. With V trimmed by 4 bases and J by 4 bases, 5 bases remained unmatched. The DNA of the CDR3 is TGTGCCAGCAGCCCAGACAGGGGGGTCTATGGCTACACCTTC. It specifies CASSPDRGVYGYTF.

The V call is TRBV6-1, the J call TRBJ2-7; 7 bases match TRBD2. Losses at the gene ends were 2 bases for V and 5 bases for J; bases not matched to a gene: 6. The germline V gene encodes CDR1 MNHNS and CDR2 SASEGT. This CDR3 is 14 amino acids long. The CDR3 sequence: CASSERGLSNEQYF. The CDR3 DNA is TGTGCCAGCAGTGAAAGGGGACTATCGAACGAGCAGTACTTC.

The CDR3: CASSPGGTRNTIYF. CDR3 nucleotide sequence: TGTGCCAGCAGCCCAGGGGGTACCAGAAACACCATATATTTT. The chain couples TRBV9 to TRBJ1-3; TRBD1 aligns across 7 bases. V dropped 4 bases and J dropped 5; count of bases not matched to a gene: 6. The CDR3 is 14 amino acids. Germline V lookup: CDR1 SGDLS, CDR2 YYNGEE.

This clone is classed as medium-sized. The CDR3 nucleotides read TGTGCCAGCAGTGGCGCCGGGACAGCCGCCTACGAGCAGTACTTC. It specifies CASSGAGTAAYEQYF. The chain employs TRBV2 and TRBJ2-7; 7 bases are shared with TRBD1. V trimming: 4 bases; J trimming: 2 bases; junction bases outside the gene matches: 8. Per germline, CDR1 SNHLY and CDR2 FYNNEI. There are 15 residues in the CDR3.